This T cell receptor beta chain was obtained from a study of blood T cell repertoires in COVID-19. The overall study: Acute and convalescent COVID-19 specimens originated in the United States, Italy and Spain. Nucleic acid was either cDNA or gDNA, and it came from T cells, B-cell-depleted T cells, or PBMCs.

Libraries were prepared by immunoSEQ multiplex PCR; TCRdb keeps only in-frame clonotypes and omits some of them. The sample has 390,000 or so clones; roughly 90% are singletons. Comments on this clone: The sample has other DNA sequences that encode this CDR3 too.

V was clipped by 0 bases and J by 5 bases, with 10 bases between them. The CDR3 runs 14 residues. Germline CDR1 reads LGHNA; CDR2 reads YSLEER. The rearrangement uses TRBV4-3 and TRBJ1-2; no reliable D call. The sample taken for sequencing was peripheral blood. The source is a woman in her 30s with COVID-19, enrolled during active disease. CDR3 DNA sequence: TGCGCCAGCAGCCAAGAGGCGGGAGGGTATGGCTACACCTTC. Protein: CASSQEAGGYGYTF.